This TCR beta chain is from a study of shared clonotypes between healthy human individuals. Study outcomes and limitations: Among donors, clonotype sharing was expected to be affected by sequencing depth. Only a few donors were included, so the genetic and exposure-history diversity represented was limited. Naive CD4 clonotype sharing across a few donors was about 5%.

Germline V gene data show CDR1 as SGHDT and CDR2 as YYEEEE. The V end lost 0 bases, the J end lost 6 bases, and 10 bases lay between the germline ends. This CDR3 comprises 13 residues. CD8 cells regarded as naive lacked CD45RO, were positively chosen for CCR7, and omitted terminally differentiated effector memory CD45RA+ cells. There were only Caucasian adults among the donors, and all lived in Nashville, Tennessee. Method: immunoSEQ multiplex PCR; TCRdb's copy keeps in-frame clones and lacks some. The sample has 600,000 or so clones, about 95% seen once. A word on this clone: No antigen is known for it.

The chain recombines TRBV5-6 with TRBJ2-7; D call uncertain. The sequenced sample was naive CD8+ T cells sorted from blood. The sequence came from a woman in her 30s in good health. The chain's CDR3 is CASSLGSSPEQYF. The CDR3 DNA follows: TGTGCCAGCAGCTTGGGCTCAAGTCCCGAGCAGTACTTC.